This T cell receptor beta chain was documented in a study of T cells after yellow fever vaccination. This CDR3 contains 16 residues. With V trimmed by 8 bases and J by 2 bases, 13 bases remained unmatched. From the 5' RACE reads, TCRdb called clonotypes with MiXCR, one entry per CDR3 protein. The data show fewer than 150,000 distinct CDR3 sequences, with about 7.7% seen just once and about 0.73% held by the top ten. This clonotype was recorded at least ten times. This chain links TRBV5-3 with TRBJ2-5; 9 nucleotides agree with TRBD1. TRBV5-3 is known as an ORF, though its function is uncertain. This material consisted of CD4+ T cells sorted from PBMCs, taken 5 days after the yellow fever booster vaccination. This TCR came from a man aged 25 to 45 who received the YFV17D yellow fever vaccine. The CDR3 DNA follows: TGTGCCAGGAACAGGGGGCAACGGGGGGTGCAAGAGACCCAGTACTTC. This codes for CARNRGQRGVQETQYF.